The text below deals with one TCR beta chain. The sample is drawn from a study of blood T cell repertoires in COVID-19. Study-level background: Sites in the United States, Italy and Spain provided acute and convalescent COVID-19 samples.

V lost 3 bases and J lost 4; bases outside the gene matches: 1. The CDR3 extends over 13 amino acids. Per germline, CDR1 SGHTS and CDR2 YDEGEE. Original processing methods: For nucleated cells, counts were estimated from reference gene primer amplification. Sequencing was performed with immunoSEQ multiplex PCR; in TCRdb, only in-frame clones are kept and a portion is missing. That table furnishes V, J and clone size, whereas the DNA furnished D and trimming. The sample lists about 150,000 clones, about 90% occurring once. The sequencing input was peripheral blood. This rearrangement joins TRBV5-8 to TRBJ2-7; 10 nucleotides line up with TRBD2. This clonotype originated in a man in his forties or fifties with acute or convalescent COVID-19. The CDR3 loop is CASSWGLAYEQYF. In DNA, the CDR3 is TGTGCCAGCAGCTGGGGACTAGCGTACGAGCAGTACTTC.